This record looks at one TCR beta chain sequence and its context. The data derive from a study of human T cells and chemical hapten exposure. The time point: patch test 1, 2 weeks after DPC sensitization. Treatment specified: therapeutic diphenylcyclopropenone sensitization with weekly scalp DPC. Each CDR3 protein gets one entry after TCRdb re-called the RACE reads with MiXCR. Here the sample spans 80,000 to 100,000 distinct CDR3 sequences, roughly 12% being singletons. V was trimmed by 4 bases and J by 8 bases, leaving 11 bases between them. Germline V gene sequence: CDR1 SQVTM, CDR2 ANQGSEA. The CDR3 consists of 11 residues.

This chain connects TRBV29-1 to TRBJ1-1; D uncertain. This sample comprised whole blood, obtained in connection with sensitization to the hapten diphenylcyclopropenone (DPC). This receptor was obtained from a woman aged 40 to 50 with alopecia areata. Some clones in this sample may be carry-over from other donors' samples. The CDR3 is CSVGFGREAFF. The CDR3 DNA sequence: TGCAGCGTTGGTTTCGGCAGAGAAGCTTTCTTT.